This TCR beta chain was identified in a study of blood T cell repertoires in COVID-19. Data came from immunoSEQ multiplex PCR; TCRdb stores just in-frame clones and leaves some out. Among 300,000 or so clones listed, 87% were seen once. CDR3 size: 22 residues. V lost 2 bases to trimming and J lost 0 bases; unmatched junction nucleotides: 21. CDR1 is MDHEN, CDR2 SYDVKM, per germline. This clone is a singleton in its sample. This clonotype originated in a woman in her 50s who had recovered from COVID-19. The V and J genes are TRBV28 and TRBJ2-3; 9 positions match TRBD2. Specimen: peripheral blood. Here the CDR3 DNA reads TGTGCCAGCAGTTTAGGGCGGCCCTTCCACCGGCGGGAGGGTTTGAGCACAGATACGCAGTATTTT. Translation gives CASSLGRPFHRREGLSTDTQYF.